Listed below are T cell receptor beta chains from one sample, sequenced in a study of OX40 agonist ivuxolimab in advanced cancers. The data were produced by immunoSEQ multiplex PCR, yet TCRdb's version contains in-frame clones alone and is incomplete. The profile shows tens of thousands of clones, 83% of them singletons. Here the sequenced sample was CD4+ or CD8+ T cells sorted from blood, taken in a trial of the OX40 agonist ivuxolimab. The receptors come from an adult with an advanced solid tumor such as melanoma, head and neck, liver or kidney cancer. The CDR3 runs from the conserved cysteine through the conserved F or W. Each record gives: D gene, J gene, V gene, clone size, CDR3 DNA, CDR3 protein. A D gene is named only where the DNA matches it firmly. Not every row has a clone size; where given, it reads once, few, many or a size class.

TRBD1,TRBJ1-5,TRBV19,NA,TGTGCCAGTAGTATAGATACCAGGGGGTGGGATCAGCCCCAGCATTTT,CASSIDTRGWDQPQHF
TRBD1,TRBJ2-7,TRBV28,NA,TGTGCCAGCAGTCTCCCACGGACAGGGGAGTACAACGAGCAGTACTTC,CASSLPRTGEYNEQYF
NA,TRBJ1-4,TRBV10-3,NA,TGTGCCATCAGTGAGGGCCTGAATAATGAAAAACTGTTTTTT,CAISEGLNNEKLFF
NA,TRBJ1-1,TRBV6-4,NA,TGTGCCAGCAGTGATATTGTAGGACGGCTGAACACTGAAGCTTTCTTT,CASSDIVGRLNTEAFF
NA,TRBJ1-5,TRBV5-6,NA,TGTGCCAGCAGCTTGCAAGGTAGCAATCAGCCCCAGCATTTT,CASSLQGSNQPQHF
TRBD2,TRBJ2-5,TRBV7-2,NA,TGTGCCAGCAGCTTAGCAGCGGGGCCCGTGTACCAAGAGACCCAGTACTTC,CASSLAAGPVYQETQYF
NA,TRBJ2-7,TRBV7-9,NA,TGTGCCAGCAGCCCTGGACGGATTACCTACGAGCAGTACTTC,CASSPGRITYEQYF
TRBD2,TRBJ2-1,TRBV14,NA,TGTGCCAGCAGCCAAGAGTCGTCTAGCGGGTTCCCCTACAATGAGCAGTTCTTC,CASSQESSSGFPYNEQFF
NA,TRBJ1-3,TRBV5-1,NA,TGCGCCAGCAGGTCGACAGTGGGCTCTGGAAACACCATATATTTT,CASRSTVGSGNTIYF
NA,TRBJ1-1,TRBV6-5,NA,TGTGCCAGCAACTCCATACAGGGCCCTGAAGCTTTCTTT,CASNSIQGPEAFF
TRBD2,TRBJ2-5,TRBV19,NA,TGTGCCAGTAGTATAGTGTGGGCTAGCGGTAACCAAGAGACCCAGTACTTC,CASSIVWASGNQETQYF
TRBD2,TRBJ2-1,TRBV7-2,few,TGTGCCAGCAGCTTGGGACTAGCCAATGAGCAGTTCTTC,CASSLGLANEQFF
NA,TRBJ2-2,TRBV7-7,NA,TGTGCCAGCACCTTATCGGAGAACACCGGGGAGCTGTTTTTT,CASTLSENTGELFF
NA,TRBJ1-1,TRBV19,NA,TGTGCCAGTAGTATAGGCGGCCACCCCCCCGAAGCTTTCTTT,CASSIGGHPPEAFF
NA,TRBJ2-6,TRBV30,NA,TGTGCCTGGAGCGTACAGGGTTCTGGGGCCAACGTCCTGACTTTC,CAWSVQGSGANVLTF
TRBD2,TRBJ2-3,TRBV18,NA,TGTGCCAGCTCACCATACTCTAGGTCTAGCGGGGCCGAGGGCACAGATACGCAGTATTTT,CASSPYSRSSGAEGTDTQYF
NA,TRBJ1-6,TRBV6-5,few,TGTGCCAGCACACAGGCCAAGGGATCACCCCTCCACTTT,CASTQAKGSPLHF